This TCR beta chain was sequenced during a study of metastatic and nonmetastatic thyroid tumors. V gave up 4 bases and J gave up 6 bases; unmatched junction bases: 8. This CDR3 has 16 residues. As handled by the study authors: Using the CDR3 differences seen across clinicopathological groups, the authors built a distant-metastasis classifier for papillary thyroid cancer, which was meant to discriminate distant-metastatic patients. TCRdb redid the clone calls on the PCR reads using MiXCR. The V and J calls shown here were made by TCRdb, not taken from the authors' results. The sample holds tens of thousands of clones, around 15% seen once. Before thyroid surgery, none of the patients had received any treatment. This clone appeared many times.

Sequencing used blood. The gene calls are TRBV12-3 or TRBV12-4 and TRBJ2-2; 10 bases agree with TRBD2. The sequence came from a male donor with papillary thyroid cancer or a benign thyroid nodule (not recorded which). Some clones in this sample may be carry-over from other donors' samples. This CDR3 reads CASSSTSGRASGELFF. The CDR3 DNA sequence: TGTGCCAGCAGTTCCACAAGCGGGAGGGCCTCCGGGGAGCTGTTTTTT.